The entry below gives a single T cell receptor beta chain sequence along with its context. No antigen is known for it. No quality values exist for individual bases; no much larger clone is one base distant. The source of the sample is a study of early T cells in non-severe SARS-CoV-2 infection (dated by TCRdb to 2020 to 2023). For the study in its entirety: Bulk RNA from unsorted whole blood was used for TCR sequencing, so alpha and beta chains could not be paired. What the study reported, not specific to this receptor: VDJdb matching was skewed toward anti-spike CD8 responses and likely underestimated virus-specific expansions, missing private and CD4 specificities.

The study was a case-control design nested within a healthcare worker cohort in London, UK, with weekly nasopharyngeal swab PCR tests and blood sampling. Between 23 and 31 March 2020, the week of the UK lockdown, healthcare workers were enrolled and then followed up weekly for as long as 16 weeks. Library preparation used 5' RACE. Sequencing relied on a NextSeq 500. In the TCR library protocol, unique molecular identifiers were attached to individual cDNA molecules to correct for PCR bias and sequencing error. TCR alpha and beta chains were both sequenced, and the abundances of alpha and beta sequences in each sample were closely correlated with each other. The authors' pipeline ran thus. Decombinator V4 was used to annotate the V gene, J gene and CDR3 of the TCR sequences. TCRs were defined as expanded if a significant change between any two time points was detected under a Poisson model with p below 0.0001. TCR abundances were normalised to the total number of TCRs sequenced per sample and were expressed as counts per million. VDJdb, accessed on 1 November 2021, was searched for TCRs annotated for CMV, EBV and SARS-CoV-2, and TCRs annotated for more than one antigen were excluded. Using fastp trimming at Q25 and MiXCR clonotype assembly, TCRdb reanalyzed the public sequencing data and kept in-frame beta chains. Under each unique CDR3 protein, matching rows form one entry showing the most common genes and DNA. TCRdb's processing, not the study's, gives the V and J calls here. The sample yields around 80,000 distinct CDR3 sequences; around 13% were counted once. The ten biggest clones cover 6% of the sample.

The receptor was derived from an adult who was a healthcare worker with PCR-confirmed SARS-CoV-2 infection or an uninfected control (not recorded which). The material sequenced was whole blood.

The CDR3 protein is CASSRLGQGPLSSSPLHF. The nucleotide sequence reads as follows: TGTGCCAGCAGCCGTCTAGGACAGGGGCCCCTTTCGAGCTCACCCCTCCACTTT. The V gene is TRBV6-6 and the J gene is TRBJ1-6; TRBD1 fits 9 bases in the junction. The CDR3 measures 18 amino acids from cysteine to phenylalanine. Just CDR3 DNA is preserved here, 54 bases in frame from base 1. The germline V and J ends show losses of 6 bases and 10 bases respectively, and no gene match explains 19 bases of the junction. The germline V gene encodes CDR1 MNHNY and CDR2 SVGAGI (reference sequence).